These T cell receptor beta chains were read from a single sample in a study of cytomegalovirus exposure and HLA in healthy donors. Sequencing used immunoSEQ multiplex PCR; TCRdb keeps in-frame clones, though not all of them. The table has 120,000 or so clones, 65% to 90% seen once. Sequenced material: PBMCs. The receptors originated from a man aged 25-40 years in good health and CMV-seronegative. Each CDR3 is given with its conserved first and last residue. A D gene is named only where the DNA matches it firmly. For some rows the clone size is stated as once, few or many, or as a class when expanded; others skip it.

CDR3 protein: CASSIQTGPYGEQYF
CDR3 DNA: TGTGCCAGTAGTATACAGACAGGGCCCTACGGGGAGCAGTACTTC
D gene: TRBD1
clone size: .
V gene: TRBV19
J gene: TRBJ2-7

CDR3 protein: CASSLEMEQSFRIDNYGYTF
CDR3 DNA: TGTGCCAGCAGCTTAGAAATGGAACAGTCTTTTCGGATAGATAATTATGGCTACACCTTC
D gene: .
clone size: .
V gene: TRBV11-3
J gene: TRBJ1-2

CDR3 protein: CASSVDANYGYTF
CDR3 DNA: TGTGCCAGCAGTGTAGATGCTAACTATGGCTACACCTTC
D gene: .
clone size: .
V gene: TRBV2
J gene: TRBJ1-2

CDR3 protein: CASNGLAGTDTQYF
CDR3 DNA: TGTGCCAGCAACGGACTAGCGGGGACAGATACGCAGTATTTT
D gene: TRBD2
clone size: .
V gene: TRBV6-1
J gene: TRBJ2-3

CDR3 protein: CASSATPTNEKLFF
CDR3 DNA: TGTGCCAGCTCAGCGACACCAACTAATGAAAAACTGTTTTTT
D gene: .
clone size: .
V gene: TRBV18
J gene: TRBJ1-4

CDR3 protein: CASSAPGQLNPNEQFF
CDR3 DNA: TGTGCCAGCAGTGCGCCGGGACAGTTAAACCCCAATGAGCAGTTCTTC
D gene: TRBD1
clone size: .
V gene: TRBV6-1
J gene: TRBJ2-1

CDR3 protein: CSVDHPAETQYF
CDR3 DNA: TGCAGCGTTGACCATCCTGCGGAGACCCAGTACTTC
D gene: .
clone size: .
V gene: TRBV29-1
J gene: TRBJ2-5

CDR3 protein: CSAQDTEAFF
CDR3 DNA: TGCAGTGCTCAGGACACTGAAGCTTTCTTT
D gene: .
clone size: .
V gene: TRBV20-1
J gene: TRBJ1-1

CDR3 protein: CASSLVPTSGGATDTQYF
CDR3 DNA: TGCGCCAGCAGCTTGGTACCGACTAGCGGGGGGGCCACAGATACGCAGTATTTT
D gene: TRBD2
clone size: .
V gene: TRBV5-1
J gene: TRBJ2-3

CDR3 protein: CASSLEDRAYEQYF
CDR3 DNA: TGTGCCAGCAGCTTGGAAGACAGGGCCTACGAGCAGTACTTC
D gene: TRBD1
clone size: .
V gene: TRBV11-2
J gene: TRBJ2-7

CDR3 protein: CASSQDSGGGSYNEQFF
CDR3 DNA: TGCGCCAGCAGCCAAGACAGCGGGGGGGGTAGTTACAATGAGCAGTTCTTC
D gene: TRBD2
clone size: .
V gene: TRBV4-3
J gene: TRBJ2-1

CDR3 protein: CASSSVARPEAFF
CDR3 DNA: TGTGCCAGCAGTTCAGTCGCTCGTCCTGAAGCTTTCTTT
D gene: .
clone size: .
V gene: TRBV28
J gene: TRBJ1-1

CDR3 protein: CASSVDVRGPSYEQYF
CDR3 DNA: TGTGCCAGCAGCGTAGATGTTAGGGGGCCCTCCTACGAGCAGTACTTC
D gene: TRBD1
clone size: .
V gene: TRBV9
J gene: TRBJ2-7

CDR3 protein: CASNSPTEEQYF
CDR3 DNA: TGCGCCAGCAATTCCCCCACAGAGGAGCAGTACTTC
D gene: .
clone size: few
V gene: TRBV5-1
J gene: TRBJ2-7

CDR3 protein: CASSLDQTYEQYF
CDR3 DNA: TGTGCCAGCAGCTTAGATCAGACCTACGAGCAGTACTTC
D gene: .
clone size: .
V gene: TRBV11-2
J gene: TRBJ2-7

CDR3 protein: CASSLIQGDGYTF
CDR3 DNA: TGTGCCAGCAGTTTGATACAGGGAGATGGCTACACCTTC
D gene: .
clone size: .
V gene: TRBV27
J gene: TRBJ1-2

CDR3 protein: CAISGQGSAYTF
CDR3 DNA: TGTGCCATCAGTGGGCAGGGGTCTGCCTACACCTTC
D gene: .
clone size: .
V gene: TRBV10-3
J gene: TRBJ1-2

CDR3 protein: CASSLAFPSDRGSGYTF
CDR3 DNA: TGTGCCAGCAGCTTAGCCTTCCCCTCGGACAGAGGCAGTGGCTACACCTTC
D gene: .
clone size: .
V gene: TRBV7-9
J gene: TRBJ1-2

CDR3 protein: CASSFWEGDYGYTF
CDR3 DNA: TGTGCCAGCAGCTTTTGGGAGGGGGACTATGGCTACACCTTC
D gene: .
clone size: .
V gene: TRBV7-6
J gene: TRBJ1-2

CDR3 protein: CASSLGGGQETQYF
CDR3 DNA: TGCGCCAGCAGCTTGGGGGGGGGACAAGAGACCCAGTACTTC
D gene: TRBD2
clone size: once
V gene: TRBV5-1
J gene: TRBJ2-5

CDR3 protein: CASTMGDNWEPNYGYTF
CDR3 DNA: TGTGCCAGTACTATGGGGGACAACTGGGAACCTAACTATGGCTACACCTTC
D gene: .
clone size: .
V gene: TRBV19
J gene: TRBJ1-2

CDR3 protein: CASRTIDRVYGYTF
CDR3 DNA: TGTGCCAGCAGGACTATAGACAGGGTGTATGGCTACACCTTC
D gene: TRBD1
clone size: few
V gene: TRBV6-5
J gene: TRBJ1-2

CDR3 protein: CASSLAGGHQPQHF
CDR3 DNA: TGCGCCAGCAGCTTGGCAGGGGGCCATCAGCCCCAGCATTTT
D gene: TRBD1
clone size: .
V gene: TRBV5-1
J gene: TRBJ1-5

CDR3 protein: CASSSRTGDGYTF
CDR3 DNA: TGTGCCAGCAGCTCCCGGACAGGGGATGGCTACACCTTC
D gene: TRBD1
clone size: .
V gene: TRBV7-2
J gene: TRBJ1-2

CDR3 protein: CASSAPASSANTGELFF
CDR3 DNA: TGTGCCAGCAGCGCACCCGCCAGTTCTGCGAACACCGGGGAGCTGTTTTTT
D gene: .
clone size: few
V gene: TRBV2
J gene: TRBJ2-2

CDR3 protein: CASRRAANEQFF
CDR3 DNA: TGTGCCAGCAGGCGGGCAGCCAATGAGCAGTTCTTC
D gene: .
clone size: .
V gene: TRBV6-5
J gene: TRBJ2-1

CDR3 protein: CASKALPGDSPLHF
CDR3 DNA: TGTGCCAGCAAGGCCCTACCAGGGGATTCACCCCTCCACTTT
D gene: .
clone size: few
V gene: TRBV27
J gene: TRBJ1-6

CDR3 protein: CACAGGKSNYGYTF
CDR3 DNA: TGTGCATGCGCGGGGGGGAAGAGTAACTATGGCTACACCTTC
D gene: .
clone size: .
V gene: TRBV5-4
J gene: TRBJ1-2

CDR3 protein: CASSLDAGGSGANVLTF
CDR3 DNA: TGTGCCAGCAGCTTAGATGCAGGGGGATCTGGGGCCAACGTCCTGACTTTC
D gene: TRBD1
clone size: .
V gene: TRBV11-3
J gene: TRBJ2-6

CDR3 protein: CASSVGFSGGAHEQYF
CDR3 DNA: TGTGCCAGCAGCGTAGGGTTTTCGGGGGGGGCCCACGAGCAGTACTTC
D gene: TRBD2
clone size: .
V gene: TRBV9
J gene: TRBJ2-7

CDR3 protein: CATQRIGYGYTF
CDR3 DNA: TGTGCCACCCAGAGGATTGGTTATGGCTACACCTTC
D gene: .
clone size: .
V gene: TRBV2
J gene: TRBJ1-2

CDR3 protein: CASSLGDRGTDTEAFF
CDR3 DNA: TGCGCCAGCAGCTTGGGGGACAGGGGGACGGACACTGAAGCTTTCTTT
D gene: TRBD1
clone size: .
V gene: TRBV5-1
J gene: TRBJ1-1